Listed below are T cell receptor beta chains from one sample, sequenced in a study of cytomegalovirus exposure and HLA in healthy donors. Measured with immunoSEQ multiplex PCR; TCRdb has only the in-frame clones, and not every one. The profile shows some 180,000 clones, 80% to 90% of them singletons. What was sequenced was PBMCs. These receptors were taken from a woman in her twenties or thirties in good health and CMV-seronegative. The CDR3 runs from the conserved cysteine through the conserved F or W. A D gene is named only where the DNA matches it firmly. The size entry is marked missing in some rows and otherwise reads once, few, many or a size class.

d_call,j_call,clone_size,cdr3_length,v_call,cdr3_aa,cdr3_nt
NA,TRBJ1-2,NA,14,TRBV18,CASSPRGGEDGYTF,TGTGCCAGCTCACCACGGGGGGGAGAGGATGGCTACACCTTC
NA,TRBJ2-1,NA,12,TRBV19,CASMEWNNEQFF,TGTGCCAGTATGGAGTGGAACAATGAGCAGTTCTTC
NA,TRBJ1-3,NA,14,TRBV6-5,CASRPWTVGNTIYF,TGTGCCAGCAGACCTTGGACAGTTGGAAACACCATATATTTT
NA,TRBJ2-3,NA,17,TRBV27,CASSLRGATRSTDTQYF,TGTGCCAGCAGTTTACGGGGGGCCACCCGAAGCACAGATACGCAGTATTTT
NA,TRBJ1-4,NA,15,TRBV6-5,CASSSSGSEGEKLFF,TGTGCCAGCAGTAGTAGCGGCTCAGAGGGTGAAAAACTGTTTTTT
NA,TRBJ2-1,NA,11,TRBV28,CASSFDREQFF,TGTGCCAGCAGTTTCGACAGAGAGCAGTTCTTC
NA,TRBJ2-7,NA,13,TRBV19,CASSIDRGYEQYF,TGTGCCAGTAGTATAGATCGAGGTTACGAGCAGTACTTC
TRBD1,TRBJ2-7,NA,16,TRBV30,CACPSRGTGVPYEQYF,TGTGCCTGCCCCTCCCGCGGGACAGGGGTTCCCTACGAGCAGTACTTC
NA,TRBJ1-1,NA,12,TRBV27,CASMQGASEAFF,TGTGCCAGCATGCAAGGAGCGTCTGAAGCTTTCTTT
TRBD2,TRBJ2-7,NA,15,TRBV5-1,CASSLGLAENYEQYF,TGCGCCAGCAGCTTGGGACTAGCGGAGAACTACGAGCAGTACTTC
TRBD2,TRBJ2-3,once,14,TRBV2,CASSRTRSTDTQYF,TGTGCCAGCAGTAGGACTAGAAGCACAGATACGCAGTATTTT
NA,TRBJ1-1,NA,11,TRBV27,CASANPTEAFF,TGTGCCAGCGCTAATCCGACTGAAGCTTTCTTT
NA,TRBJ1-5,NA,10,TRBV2,CASGDQPQHF,TGTGCCAGCGGAGACCAGCCCCAGCATTTT
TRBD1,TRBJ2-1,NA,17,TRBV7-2,CASSQQGGQGYRNEQFF,TGTGCCAGCAGCCAGCAAGGGGGACAGGGATATAGGAATGAGCAGTTCTTC
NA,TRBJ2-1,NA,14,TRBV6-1,CASTRSQSYNEQFF,TGTGCCAGCACCCGGTCCCAATCGTACAATGAGCAGTTCTTC
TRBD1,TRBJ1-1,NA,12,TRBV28,CASMQGGTEAFF,TGTGCCAGCATGCAGGGGGGAACTGAAGCTTTCTTT
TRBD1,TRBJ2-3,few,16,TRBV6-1,CASSADGTEDTDTQYF,TGTGCCAGCAGTGCCGACGGGACAGAGGACACAGATACGCAGTATTTT
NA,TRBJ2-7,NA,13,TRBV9,CASRDELTGRQYF,TGTGCCAGCAGGGATGAACTTACGGGGAGGCAGTACTTC
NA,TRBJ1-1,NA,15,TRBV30,CAWRPNLIPNTEAFF,TGTGCCTGGAGGCCAAACTTAATACCCAACACTGAAGCTTTCTTT
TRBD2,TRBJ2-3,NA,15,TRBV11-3,CASSPGGTSTDTQYF,TGTGCCAGCAGCCCCGGGGGGACTTCCACAGATACGCAGTATTTT
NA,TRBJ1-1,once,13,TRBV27,CASSWGGSTEAFF,TGTGCCAGCAGTTGGGGAGGGAGCACTGAAGCTTTCTTT
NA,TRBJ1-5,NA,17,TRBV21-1,CASSIFPAASAGQPQHF,TGTGCCAGCAGCATATTCCCTGCAGCCAGCGCGGGACAGCCCCAGCATTTT
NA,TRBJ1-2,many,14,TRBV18,CASSSAGQPYGYTF,TGTGCCAGCTCATCCGCAGGACAGCCCTATGGCTACACCTTC
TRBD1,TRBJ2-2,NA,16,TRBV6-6,CASSSSDRAGTGELFF,TGTGCCAGCAGTTCATCCGACAGGGCCGGCACCGGGGAGCTGTTTTTT
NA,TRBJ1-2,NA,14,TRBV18,CASSLPGTNYGYTF,TGTGCCAGCTCACTCCCAGGGACTAACTATGGCTACACCTTC
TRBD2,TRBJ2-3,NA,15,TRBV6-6,CATQPTSGSTDTQYF,TGTGCCACACAACCTACTAGCGGGAGCACAGATACGCAGTATTTT
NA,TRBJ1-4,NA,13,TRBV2,CASSLTGPEKLFF,TGTGCCAGCAGTTTGACAGGACCCGAAAAACTGTTTTTT
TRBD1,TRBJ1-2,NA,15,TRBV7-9,CASSLRDSSNYGYTF,TGTGCCAGCAGCCTCCGGGACAGTTCTAACTATGGCTACACCTTC
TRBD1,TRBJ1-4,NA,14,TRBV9,CASSPNPGGEKLFF,TGTGCCAGCAGCCCCAACCCAGGGGGCGAAAAACTGTTTTTT
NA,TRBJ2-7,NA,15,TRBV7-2,CASSPARDLTYEQYF,TGTGCCAGCAGCCCCGCGCGGGACTTGACCTACGAGCAGTACTTC
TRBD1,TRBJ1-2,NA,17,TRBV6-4,CASNRPGQGYTYYGYTF,TGTGCCAGCAATAGACCGGGACAGGGTTATACGTACTATGGCTACACCTTC